A single sample gave rise to the 10 T cell receptor beta chains below, sequenced in a study of PD-L1 blockade in urothelial cancer. TCRdb keeps only in-frame clones here, not all; method: immunoSEQ multiplex PCR. This table has 100,000 or so clones, approximately 86% appearing once. The sample in question was PBMCs, obtained around atezolizumab (anti-PD-L1) treatment. These receptor sequences come from a man between 50 and 59 years old with urothelial cancer.

The chain uses TRBV11-2 and TRBJ1-3, with D possibly matching TRBD1 (5 bases). CDR1 SGHAT and CDR2 FQNNGV come from the germline V gene. V was shortened by 2 bases and J by 2 bases, with 13 bases between the two germline ends. This CDR3 spans 16 amino acids. The CDR3 region is CASSLSQGGPGNTIYF. CDR3 DNA: TGTGCCAGCAGCTTATCGCAGGGCGGACCTGGAAACACCATATATTTT.

The chain uses TRBV29-1 and TRBJ1-1, with a tentative D call TRBD1 (5 bases). Germline V CDR1 and CDR2: SQVTM, ANQGSEA. Trimming removed 7 bases at V and 1 base at J, with 16 bases between. This CDR3 is built from 14 residues. The CDR3 protein is CSAIGVTRNTEAFF. CDR3 sequence (DNA): TGCAGCGCCATAGGGGTCACGAGGAACACTGAAGCTTTCTTT.

This clone was recorded once. This sequence joins TRBV2 and TRBJ2-5, with 9 positions matching TRBD2. V lost 0 bases to trimming and J lost 10 bases; unmatched junction nucleotides: 15. The CDR3 is made up of 17 amino acids. Per the germline V gene, CDR1 is SNHLY and CDR2 is FYNNEI. CDR3 sequence (DNA): TGTGCCAGCAGTGAAGCGCTTCCCGTGCTAGCGGGGAGGAGCCAGTACTTC. It specifies CASSEALPVLAGRSQYF.

The chain carries TRBV5-1 and TRBJ1-4; no clear D. The CDR3 is 13 amino acids. Germline-derived CDR1 and CDR2 are SGHRS and YFSETQ. V dropped 3 bases and J dropped 5 bases, with 8 bases sitting between them. Here the CDR3 reads CASSSQLNEKLFF. The CDR3 nucleotides are TGCGCCAGCAGCTCACAGTTAAATGAAAAACTGTTTTTT.

The rearrangement uses TRBV19 and TRBJ1-1; no reliable D call. V was shortened by 3 bases and J by 5 bases, with 13 bases between the two germline ends. The CDR3 contains 14 residues. Germline lookup yields CDR1 LNHDA and CDR2 SQIVND (reference sequence). The CDR3 nucleotides read TGTGCCAGTAGTATCCTCGGGGTTGCGACTGAAGCTTTCTTT. This translates into CASSILGVATEAFF.

This clone was seen more than once but under ten times. The CDR3 DNA is TGTGCCAGTAGTATCCGTTTACCGGACACTGAAGCTTTCTTT. Translation: CASSIRLPDTEAFF. The chain has TRBV19 and TRBJ1-1; no firm D call. V was cut by 3 bases and J by 3 bases, with 11 bases left in between. CDR1 LNHDA and CDR2 SQIVND come from the germline V gene (reference sequence). The CDR3 has 14 residues.

The J gene is TRBJ2-1, the V gene TRBV27; TRBD2 agrees at 16 bases. The CDR3 consists of 17 residues. V shed 5 bases, J shed 8 bases, and the junction held 9 bases outside the gene matches. Germline assignment: CDR1 MNHEY and CDR2 SMNVEV (reference sequence). For the CDR3, the DNA is TGTGCCAGCAGTCCTATAATGGGACTAGCGGGAGGGTATGAGCAGTTCTTC. Protein: CASSPIMGLAGGYEQFF.

The J gene is TRBJ2-5, the V gene TRBV18, with 9 bases identical to TRBD1. Per germline, CDR1 KGHSH and CDR2 LQKENI. This CDR3 has 15 amino acids. V trimming: 6 bases; J trimming: 5 bases; junction bases outside the gene matches: 10. The CDR3 DNA sequence: TGTGCCAGCTCCCTCGGGACAGGGTATTCCGAGACCCAGTACTTC. It encodes CASSLGTGYSETQYF.

CDR3 DNA: TGTGCCAGTAGTCCCCCCGGGACAGGGAAAGGGGAAAAACTGTTTTTT. Its translation: CASSPPGTGKGEKLFF. V gene TRBV19 combines with J gene TRBJ1-4, with 9 bases fitting TRBD1. Germline V lookup: CDR1 LNHDA, CDR2 SQIVND (reference sequence). V was pared by 5 bases and J by 8 bases, with 12 bases of the junction left unmatched. CDR3 length equals 16 residues.

The chain recombines TRBV2 with TRBJ1-2; D possibly corresponds to TRBD1 (6 bases). The CDR3 is 14 amino acids. V lost 6 bases and J lost 8, with 19 bases in between. The germline gives CDR1 SNHLY, CDR2 FYNNEI. Written as DNA, the CDR3 is TGTGCCAGCAGGGGGACGACAGGAGGTATCGGCTACACCTTC. Encoded protein: CASRGTTGGIGYTF.